Reported below is one T cell receptor beta chain. TCRdb keeps only in-frame clones here, not all; method: immunoSEQ multiplex PCR. The profile shows some 760,000 clones, roughly 88% of them singletons. The CDR3 runs 12 residues. Germline loops: CDR1 SGHAT, CDR2 FQDESV (reference sequence). Trimming cost V 7 bases and J 3 bases, with 9 bases left between them. The sample comes from a study of shared T cell receptors in the human thymus. This same sample was also part of a study on human thymus T cells. That source reports: Donation came from healthy Finnish infants having corrective surgery for congenital heart defects. Corrective heart surgery yielded resections, and these provided the thymus tissue. Related research examined unrelated individuals and reported that their thymic repertoires overlapped highly.

The origin of this receptor is a girl in the first two years of life with a congenital heart defect. Input material: thymocytes. The gene calls are TRBV11-1 and TRBJ1-1; D is undetermined. The CDR3 nucleotides are TGTGCCAGCAACGCAACAGACACTGAAGCTTTCTTT. Its protein product is CASNATDTEAFF.